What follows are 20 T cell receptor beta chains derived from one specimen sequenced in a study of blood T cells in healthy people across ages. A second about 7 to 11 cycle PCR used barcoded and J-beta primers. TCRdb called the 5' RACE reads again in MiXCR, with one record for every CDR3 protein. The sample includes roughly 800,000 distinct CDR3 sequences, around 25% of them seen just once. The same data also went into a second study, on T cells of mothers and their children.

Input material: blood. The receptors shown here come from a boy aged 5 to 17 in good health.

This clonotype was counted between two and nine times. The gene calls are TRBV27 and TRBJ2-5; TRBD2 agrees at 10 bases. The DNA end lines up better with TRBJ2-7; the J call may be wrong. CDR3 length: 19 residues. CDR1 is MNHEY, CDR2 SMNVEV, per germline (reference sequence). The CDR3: CASSLSGVLAGEGPYEQYF. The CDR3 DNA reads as TGTGCCAGCAGTTTATCGGGGGTTCTAGCGGGAGAGGGGCCCTACGAGCAGTACTTC.

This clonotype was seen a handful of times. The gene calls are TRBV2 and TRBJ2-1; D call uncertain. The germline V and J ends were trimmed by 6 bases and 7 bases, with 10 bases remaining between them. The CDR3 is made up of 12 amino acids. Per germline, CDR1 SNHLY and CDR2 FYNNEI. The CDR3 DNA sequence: TGTGCCAGCAGCCCAATCCCAAATGAGCAGTTCTTC. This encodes CASSPIPNEQFF.

CDR3 amino acids: CASSPGGYGWETQYF. CDR3 DNA: TGTGCCAGCAGCCCCGGGGGGTACGGCTGGGAGACCCAGTACTTC. The V gene is TRBV7-9, the J gene TRBJ2-1, with TRBD2 identical over 7 bases. The DNA end favors TRBJ2-5, so the J call may be wrong. Looked up from germline, CDR1 is SEHNR and CDR2 is FQNEAQ (reference sequence). The CDR3 extends over 15 amino acids.

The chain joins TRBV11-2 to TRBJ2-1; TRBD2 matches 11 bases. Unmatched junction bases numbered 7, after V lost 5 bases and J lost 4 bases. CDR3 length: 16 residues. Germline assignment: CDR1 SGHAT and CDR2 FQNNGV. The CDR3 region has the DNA TGTGCCAGCAGCAAGGGTCCTAGCGGGAGGTACAATGAGCAGTTCTTC. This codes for CASSKGPSGRYNEQFF.

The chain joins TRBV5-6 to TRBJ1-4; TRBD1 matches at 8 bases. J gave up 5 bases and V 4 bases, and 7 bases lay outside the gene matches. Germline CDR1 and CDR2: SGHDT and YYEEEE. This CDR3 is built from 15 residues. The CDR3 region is CASSGGQGRNEKLFF. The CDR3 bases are TGTGCCAGCAGCGGAGGACAGGGTAGAAATGAAAAACTGTTTTTT. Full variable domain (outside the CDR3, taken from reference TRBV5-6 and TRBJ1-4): DAGVTQSPTHLIKTRGQQVTLRCSPKSGHDTVSWYQQALGQGPQFIFQYYEEEERQRGNFPDRFSGHQFPNYSSELNVNALLLGDSALYLCASSGGQGRNEKLFFGSGTQLSVL.

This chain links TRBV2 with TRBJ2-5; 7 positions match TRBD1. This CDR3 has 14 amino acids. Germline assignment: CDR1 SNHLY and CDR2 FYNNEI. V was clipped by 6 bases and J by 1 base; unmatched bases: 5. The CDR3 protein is CASSSGTAQETQYF. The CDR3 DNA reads TGTGCCAGCAGCTCAGGGACAGCCCAAGAGACCCAGTACTTC.

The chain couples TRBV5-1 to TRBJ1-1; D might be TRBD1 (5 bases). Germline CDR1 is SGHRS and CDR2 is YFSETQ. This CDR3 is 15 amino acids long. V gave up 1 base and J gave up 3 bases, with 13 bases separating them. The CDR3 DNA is TGCGCCAGCAGCTTGATCAGGGCCGGGGACACTGAAGCTTTCTTT. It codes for CASSLIRAGDTEAFF.

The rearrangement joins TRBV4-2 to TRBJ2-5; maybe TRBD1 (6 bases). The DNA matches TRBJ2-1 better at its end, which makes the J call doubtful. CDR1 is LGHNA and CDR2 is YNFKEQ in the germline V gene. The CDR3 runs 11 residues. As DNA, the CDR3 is TGTGCCAGCAGTCTGAAGGGGGTACAGTTCTTC. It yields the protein CASSLKGVQFF.

The DNA for the CDR3 is TGTGCCACCAGCAGAGATCGGTCAGCTATTGGGAATGAGCAGTTCTTC. Encoded protein: CATSRDRSAIGNEQFF. This chain uses TRBV15 with TRBJ2-1; D gene unclear. This CDR3 has 16 residues. V gave up 0 bases and J gave up 7 bases, with 16 bases separating them. Germline lookup yields CDR1 LNHNV and CDR2 YYDKDF (reference sequence). The full variable domain, its missing parts supplied by reference TRBV15 and TRBJ2-1, is DAMVIQNPRYQVTQFGKPVTLSCSQTLNHNVMYWYQQKSSQAPKLLFHYYDKDFNNEADTPDNFQSRRPNTSFCFLDIRSPGLGDTAMYLCATSRDRSAIGNEQFFGPGTRLTVL.

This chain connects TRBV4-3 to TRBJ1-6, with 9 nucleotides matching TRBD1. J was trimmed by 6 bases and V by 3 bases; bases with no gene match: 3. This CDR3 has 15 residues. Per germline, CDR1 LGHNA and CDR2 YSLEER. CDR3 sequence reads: CASSHVGQGNSPLHF. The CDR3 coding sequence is TGCGCCAGCAGCCACGTGGGACAGGGTAATTCACCCCTCCACTTT.

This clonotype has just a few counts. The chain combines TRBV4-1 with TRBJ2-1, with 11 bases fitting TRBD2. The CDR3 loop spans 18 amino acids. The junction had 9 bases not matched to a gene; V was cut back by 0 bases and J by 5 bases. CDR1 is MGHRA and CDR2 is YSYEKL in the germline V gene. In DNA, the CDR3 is TGCGCCAGCAGCCAAGAGGCCCCAGGGACTAGCGGAGACAATGAGCAGTTCTTC. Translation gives CASSQEAPGTSGDNEQFF.

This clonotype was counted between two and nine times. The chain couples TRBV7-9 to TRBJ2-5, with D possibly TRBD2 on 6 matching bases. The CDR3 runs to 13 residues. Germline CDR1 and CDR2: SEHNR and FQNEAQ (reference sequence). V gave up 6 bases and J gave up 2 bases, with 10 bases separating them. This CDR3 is CASRLSGQETQYF. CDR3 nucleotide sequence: TGTGCCAGCAGACTAAGCGGGCAAGAGACCCAGTACTTC.

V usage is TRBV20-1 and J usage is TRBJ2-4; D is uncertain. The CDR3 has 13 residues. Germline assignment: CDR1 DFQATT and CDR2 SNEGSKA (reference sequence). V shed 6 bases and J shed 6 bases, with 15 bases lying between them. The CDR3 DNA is TGCAGTGCCCGATTGGCCGGCAGAAACATTCAGTACTTC. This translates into CSARLAGRNIQYF.

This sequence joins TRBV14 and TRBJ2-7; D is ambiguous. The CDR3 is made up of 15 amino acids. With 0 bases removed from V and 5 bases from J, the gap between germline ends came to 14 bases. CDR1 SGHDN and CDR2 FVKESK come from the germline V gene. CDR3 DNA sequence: TGTGCCAGCAGCCAAGATTTGGCTCCCTGGGACGAGCAGTACTTC. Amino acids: CASSQDLAPWDEQYF.

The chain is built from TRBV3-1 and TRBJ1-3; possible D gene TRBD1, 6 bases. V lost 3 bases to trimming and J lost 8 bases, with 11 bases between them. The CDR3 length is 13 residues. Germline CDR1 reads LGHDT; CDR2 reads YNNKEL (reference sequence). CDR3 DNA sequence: TGTGCCAGCAGCCAGCGGACAGCATACACCATATATTTT. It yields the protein CASSQRTAYTIYF.

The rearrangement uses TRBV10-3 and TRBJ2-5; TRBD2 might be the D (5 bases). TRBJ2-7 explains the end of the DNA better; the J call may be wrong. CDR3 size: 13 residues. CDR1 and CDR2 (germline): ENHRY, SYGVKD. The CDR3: CAINAGLTYEQYF. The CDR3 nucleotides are TGTGCCATCAACGCTGGACTTACCTACGAGCAGTACTTC.

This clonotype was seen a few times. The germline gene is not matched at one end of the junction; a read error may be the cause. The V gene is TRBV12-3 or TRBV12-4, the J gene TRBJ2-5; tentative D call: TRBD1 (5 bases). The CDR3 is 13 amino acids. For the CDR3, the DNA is TGTGCCAGCAGTTTAAAGGGGCGAGAGACCCAGCACTTC. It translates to CASSLKGRETQHF.

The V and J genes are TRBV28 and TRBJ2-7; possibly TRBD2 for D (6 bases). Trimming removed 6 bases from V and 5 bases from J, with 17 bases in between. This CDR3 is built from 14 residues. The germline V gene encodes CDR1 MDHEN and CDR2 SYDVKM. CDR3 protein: CASSPLGGSDEQYF. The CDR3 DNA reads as TGTGCCAGCAGCCCACTAGGAGGGTCGGACGAGCAGTACTTC.

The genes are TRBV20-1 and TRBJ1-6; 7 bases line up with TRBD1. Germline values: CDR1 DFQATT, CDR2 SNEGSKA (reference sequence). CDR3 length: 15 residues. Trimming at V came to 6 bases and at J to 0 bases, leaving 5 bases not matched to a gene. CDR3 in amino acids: CSATDRSSYNSPLHF. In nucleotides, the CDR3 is TGCAGTGCAACGGACAGGAGCTCCTATAATTCACCCCTCCACTTT.

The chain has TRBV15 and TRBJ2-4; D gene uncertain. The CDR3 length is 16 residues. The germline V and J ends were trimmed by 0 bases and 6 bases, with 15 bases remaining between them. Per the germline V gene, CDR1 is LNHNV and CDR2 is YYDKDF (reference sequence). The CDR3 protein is CATSRDFIPFPNIQYF. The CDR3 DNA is TGTGCCACCAGCAGAGACTTTATACCCTTCCCAAACATTCAGTACTTC.